This paragraph covers one TCR beta chain sequence. Its antigen is as yet unknown. The conserved phenylalanine or tryptophan normally closing the CDR3 is absent here, so this likely arose from a read error. This specimen comes from a study of T-cell reconstitution after alpha-beta-depleted transplantation in children. Study observations and caveats: Several hundred expanded graft clones reportedly supplied alpha-beta T cells about two months after transplant. T-cell numbers and diversity one year post-transplant derived largely from freshly generated T cells.

This CDR3 spans 16 amino acids. Trimming cost V 1 base and J 8 bases; bases outside gene matches: 10. CDR1 is SGHAT, CDR2 FQNNGV, per germline. As it was prepared, the TCRbeta library received unique molecular identifiers. TCRdb used MiXCR to reprocess the PCR reads, holding one entry per CDR3 protein. The table has 550,000 to 800,000 distinct CDR3 sequences, around 12% seen once. V gene TRBV11-2 combines with J gene TRBJ1-2; 10 nucleotides agree with TRBD1. The source material was PBMCs, sampled before TCRalphabeta/CD19-depleted stem cell transplant. The TCR originated in a girl aged 2 to 10 with congenital amegakaryocytic thrombocytopenia, due to receive a stem cell transplant. CDR3 protein: CASSLVPRDRGFGYTS. The CDR3 nucleotides read TGTGCCAGCAGCTTAGTACCCAGGGACAGGGGTTTCGGCTACACCTCC.